This T cell receptor beta chain was recorded in a study of T cells after yellow fever vaccination. The 5'RACE template-switching step produced TCR cDNA and added a universal primer site and UMIs. MiXCR, run by TCRdb on the 5' RACE reads, gives a single entry per CDR3 protein. The table shows some 63,000 distinct CDR3 sequences, with approximately 8% occurring only once. Germline-derived CDR1 and CDR2 are MNHEY and SMNVEV (reference sequence). Trimming removed 8 bases at V and 3 bases at J, with 16 bases between. The CDR3 is made up of 14 amino acids. In its sample, this clonotype was seen many times. The clonotype comes from a man aged 25 to 40 who received the YFV17D yellow fever vaccine. The chain uses TRBV27 and TRBJ1-1; D might be TRBD1 (6 bases). The material was CD8+ T cells sorted from PBMCs, obtained 15 days after the yellow fever booster vaccination. The CDR3: CASRRGGAYTEAFF. CDR3 in DNA: TGTGCCAGCCGACGGGGGGGGGCTTACACTGAAGCTTTCTTT.